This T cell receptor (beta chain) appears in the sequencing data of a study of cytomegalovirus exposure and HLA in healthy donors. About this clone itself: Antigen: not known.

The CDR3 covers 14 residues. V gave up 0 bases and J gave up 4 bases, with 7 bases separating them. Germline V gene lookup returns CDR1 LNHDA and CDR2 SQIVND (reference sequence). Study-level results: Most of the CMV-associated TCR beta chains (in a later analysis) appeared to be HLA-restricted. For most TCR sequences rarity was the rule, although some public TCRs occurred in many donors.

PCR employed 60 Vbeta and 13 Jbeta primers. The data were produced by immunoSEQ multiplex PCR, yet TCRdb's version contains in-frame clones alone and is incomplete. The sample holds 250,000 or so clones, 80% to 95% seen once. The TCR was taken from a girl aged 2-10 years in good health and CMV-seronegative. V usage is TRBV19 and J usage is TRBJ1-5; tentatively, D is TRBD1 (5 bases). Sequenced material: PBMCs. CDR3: CASSIDRGNQPQHF. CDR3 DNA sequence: TGTGCCAGTAGTATAGATCGGGGGAATCAGCCCCAGCATTTT.